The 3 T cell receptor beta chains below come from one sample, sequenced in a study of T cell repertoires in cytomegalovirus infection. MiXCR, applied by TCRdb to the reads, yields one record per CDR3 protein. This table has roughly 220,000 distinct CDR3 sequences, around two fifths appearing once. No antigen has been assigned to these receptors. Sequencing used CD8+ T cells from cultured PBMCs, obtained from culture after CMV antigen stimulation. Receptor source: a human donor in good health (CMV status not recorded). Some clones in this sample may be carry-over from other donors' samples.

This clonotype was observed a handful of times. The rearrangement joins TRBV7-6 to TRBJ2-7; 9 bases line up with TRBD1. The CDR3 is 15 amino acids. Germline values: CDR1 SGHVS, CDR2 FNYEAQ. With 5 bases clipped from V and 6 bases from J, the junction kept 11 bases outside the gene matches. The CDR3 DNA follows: TGTGCCAGCAGCCAACACAGGGGGCGCAAAGTCGAGCAGTACTTC. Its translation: CASSQHRGRKVEQYF.

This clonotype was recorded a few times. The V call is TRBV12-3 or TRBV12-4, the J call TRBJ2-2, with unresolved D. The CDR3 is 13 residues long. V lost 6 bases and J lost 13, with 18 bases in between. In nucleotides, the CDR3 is TGTGCCAGCAGCCCGAGCCCTTTAGTAGTGCTGTTTTTT. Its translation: CASSPSPLVVLFF.

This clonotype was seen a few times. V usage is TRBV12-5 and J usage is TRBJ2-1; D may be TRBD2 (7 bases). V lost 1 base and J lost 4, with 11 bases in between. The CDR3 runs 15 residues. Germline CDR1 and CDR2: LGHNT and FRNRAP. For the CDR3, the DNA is TGTGCTAGTGGTTTGGCGGGGGGCCAATACAATGAGCAGTTCTTC. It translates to CASGLAGGQYNEQFF.